This section outlines one T cell receptor (beta chain) sequence together with its context. The antigen remains unidentified. The data are from a study of CD8 T cells in ankylosing spondylitis. Quantitative 5'-RACE with molecular barcodes produced the TCR beta libraries. From the 5' RACE reads, TCRdb called clonotypes with MiXCR, one entry per CDR3 protein. The table lists 300,000 to 350,000 distinct CDR3 sequences, more than 20% of them singletons. CDR1 is SNHLY and CDR2 is FYNNEI in the germline V gene. This CDR3 is 17 amino acids long. The V segment lost 0 bases and the J segment 2 bases; nucleotides outside the gene matches: 3. Study-wide findings and caveats: Reports say disease-linked clones showed up significantly more in matched ankylosing spondylitis synovial fluid.

This TCR was recovered from a female donor with ankylosing spondylitis or in good health (not recorded which). What was sequenced was blood, either unsorted or a sorted T cell fraction (not recorded which). V usage is TRBV2 and J usage is TRBJ2-3; TRBD2 matches 12 bases. CDR3 residues: CASSEATSGSITDTQYF. DNA for the CDR3: TGTGCCAGCAGTGAAGCGACTAGCGGGAGCATCACAGATACGCAGTATTTT.